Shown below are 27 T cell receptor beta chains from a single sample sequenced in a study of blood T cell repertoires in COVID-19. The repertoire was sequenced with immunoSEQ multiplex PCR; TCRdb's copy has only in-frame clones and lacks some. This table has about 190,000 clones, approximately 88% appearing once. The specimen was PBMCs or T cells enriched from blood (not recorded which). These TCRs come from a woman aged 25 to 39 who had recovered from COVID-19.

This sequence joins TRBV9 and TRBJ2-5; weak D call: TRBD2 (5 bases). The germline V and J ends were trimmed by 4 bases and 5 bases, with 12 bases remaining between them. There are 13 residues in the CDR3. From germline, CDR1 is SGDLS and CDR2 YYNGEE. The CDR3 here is CASSPGGLETQYF. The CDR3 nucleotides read TGTGCCAGCAGCCCTGGAGGTCTGGAGACCCAGTACTTC.

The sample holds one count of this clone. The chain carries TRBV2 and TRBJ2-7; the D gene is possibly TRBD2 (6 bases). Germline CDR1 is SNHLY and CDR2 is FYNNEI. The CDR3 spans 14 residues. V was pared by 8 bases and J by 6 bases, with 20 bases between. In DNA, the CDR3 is TGTGCCAGCGGGGAGGCTAGCGACCGGGGCGAGCAGTACTTC. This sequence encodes CASGEASDRGEQYF.

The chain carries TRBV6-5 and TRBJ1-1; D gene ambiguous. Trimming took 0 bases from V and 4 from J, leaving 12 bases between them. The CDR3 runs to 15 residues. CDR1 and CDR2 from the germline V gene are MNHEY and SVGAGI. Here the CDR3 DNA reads TGTGCCAGCAGTTACTCGTGGAGGGTGGGCACTGAAGCTTTCTTT. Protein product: CASSYSWRVGTEAFF.

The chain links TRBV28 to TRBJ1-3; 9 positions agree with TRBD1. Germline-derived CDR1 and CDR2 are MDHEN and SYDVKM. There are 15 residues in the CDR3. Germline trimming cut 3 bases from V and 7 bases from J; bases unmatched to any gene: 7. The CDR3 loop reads CASSFPTGGRNTIYF. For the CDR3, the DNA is TGTGCCAGCAGTTTCCCCACAGGGGGCAGGAACACCATATATTTT.

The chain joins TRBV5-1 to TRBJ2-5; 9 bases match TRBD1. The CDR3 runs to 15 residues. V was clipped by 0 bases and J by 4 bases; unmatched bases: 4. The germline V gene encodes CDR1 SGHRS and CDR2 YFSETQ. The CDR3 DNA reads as TGCGCCAGCAGCTTGGAAACAGGGGGCGCAGAGACCCAGTACTTC. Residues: CASSLETGGAETQYF. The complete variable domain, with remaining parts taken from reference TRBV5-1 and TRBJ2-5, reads KAGVTQTPRYLIKTRGQQVTLSCSPISGHRSVSWYQQTPGQGLQFLFEYFSETQRNKGNFPGRFSGRQFSNSRSEMNVSTLELGDSALYLCASSLETGGAETQYFGPGTRLLVL.

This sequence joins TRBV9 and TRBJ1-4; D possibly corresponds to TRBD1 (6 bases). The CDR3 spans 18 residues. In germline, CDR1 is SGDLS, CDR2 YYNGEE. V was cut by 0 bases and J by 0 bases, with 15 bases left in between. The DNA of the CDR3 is TGTGCCAGCAGCGTAGCTCAGACAGGCGATACAACTAATGAAAAACTGTTTTTT. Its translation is CASSVAQTGDTTNEKLFF. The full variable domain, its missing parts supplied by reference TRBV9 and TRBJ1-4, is DSGVTQTPKHLITATGQRVTLRCSPRSGDLSVYWYQQSLDQGLQFLIQYYNGEERAKGNILERFSAQQFPDLHSELNLSSLELGDSALYFCASSVAQTGDTTNEKLFFGSGTQLSVL.

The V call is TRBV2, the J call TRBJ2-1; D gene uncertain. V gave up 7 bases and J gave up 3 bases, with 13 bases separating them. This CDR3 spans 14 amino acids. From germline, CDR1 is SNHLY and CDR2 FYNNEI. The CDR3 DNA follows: TGTGCCAGCAACCTCGGTGAATTCTACAATGAGCAGTTCTTC. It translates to CASNLGEFYNEQFF.

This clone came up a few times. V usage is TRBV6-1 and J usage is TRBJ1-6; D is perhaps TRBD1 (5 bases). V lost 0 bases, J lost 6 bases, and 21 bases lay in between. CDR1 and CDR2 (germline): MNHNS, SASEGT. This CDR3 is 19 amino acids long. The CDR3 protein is CASSEAPSLNLGGNSPLHF. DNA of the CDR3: TGTGCCAGCAGTGAAGCCCCATCTCTTAACCTCGGGGGTAATTCACCCCTCCACTTT.

The CDR3 reads CASIYDRGYYEQYV. The DNA of the CDR3 is TGTGCCAGCATTTATGACAGGGGGTACTACGAGCAGTACGTC. J is TRBJ2-7 and V is TRBV21-1; the table gives TRBD1 as D, unverified against the DNA. TRBV21-1 is marked as a pseudogene. CDR3 length: 14 amino acids.

The CDR3 DNA reads as TGTGCCAGCAGTAAGGATGCAGGGGGCTCTTCCTCTGGAAACACCATATATTTT. This encodes CASSKDAGGSSSGNTIYF. V is TRBV28 and J is TRBJ1-3, with 8 bases matching TRBD1. J lost 0 bases, V lost 5 bases, and 12 bases had no gene match. The CDR3 loop spans 18 amino acids. CDR1 is MDHEN, CDR2 SYDVKM, per germline.

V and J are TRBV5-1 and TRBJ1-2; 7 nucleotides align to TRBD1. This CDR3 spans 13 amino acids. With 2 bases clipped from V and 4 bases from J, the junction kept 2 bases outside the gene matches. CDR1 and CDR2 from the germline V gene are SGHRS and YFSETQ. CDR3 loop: CASSFTGAYGYTF. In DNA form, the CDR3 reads TGCGCCAGCAGCTTTACAGGGGCCTATGGCTACACCTTC.

CDR3 region: CASSSATDNYGYTF. The CDR3 DNA follows: TGTGCCAGCAGCTCAGCCACAGATAACTATGGCTACACCTTC. The chain uses TRBV5-5 and TRBJ1-2; D gene ambiguous. There are 14 residues in the CDR3. V lost 3 bases and J 1 base, leaving 10 bases between the germline ends. CDR1 SGHKS and CDR2 YYEKEE come from the germline V gene (reference sequence).

The CDR3 DNA reads TGCGCCAGCAGTGACTCGCGTAGGGGAGGGGGCTATGGCTACACCTTC. As protein: CASSDSRRGGGYGYTF. The J gene is TRBJ1-2, the V gene TRBV10-2, with D perhaps TRBD1 (6 bases). The CDR3 loop spans 16 amino acids. Germline values: CDR1 WSHSY, CDR2 SAAADI. Trimming took off 3 bases at V and 4 bases at J, with 18 bases between the two ends.

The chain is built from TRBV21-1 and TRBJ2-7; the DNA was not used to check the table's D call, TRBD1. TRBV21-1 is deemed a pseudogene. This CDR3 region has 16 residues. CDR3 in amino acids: CASSKDRQGTSYEQYV. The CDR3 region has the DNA TGTGCCAGCAGCAAAGACCGACAGGGGACCTCCTACGAGCAGTACGTC.

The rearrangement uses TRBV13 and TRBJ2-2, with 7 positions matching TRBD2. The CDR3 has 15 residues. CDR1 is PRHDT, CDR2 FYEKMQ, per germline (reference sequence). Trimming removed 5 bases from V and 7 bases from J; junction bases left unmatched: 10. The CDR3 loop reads CASSATGTTLGELFF. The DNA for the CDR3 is TGTGCCAGCAGCGCAACCGGGACTACACTCGGGGAGCTGTTTTTT.

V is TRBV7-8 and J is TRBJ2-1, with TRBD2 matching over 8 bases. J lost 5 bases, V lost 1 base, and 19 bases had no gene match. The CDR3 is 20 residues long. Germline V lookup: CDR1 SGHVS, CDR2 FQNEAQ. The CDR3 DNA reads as TGTGCCAGCAGCTTAGGACGGGGTGGGGGAAGGACTAGCTGGAACAATGAGCAGTTCTTC. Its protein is CASSLGRGGGRTSWNNEQFF.

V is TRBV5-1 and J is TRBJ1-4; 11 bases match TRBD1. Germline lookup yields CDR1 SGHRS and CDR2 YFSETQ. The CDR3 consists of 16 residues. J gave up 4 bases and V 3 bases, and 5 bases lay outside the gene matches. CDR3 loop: CASSSGQGGINEKLFF. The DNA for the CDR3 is TGCGCCAGCAGCTCGGGACAGGGGGGTATTAATGAAAAACTGTTTTTT.

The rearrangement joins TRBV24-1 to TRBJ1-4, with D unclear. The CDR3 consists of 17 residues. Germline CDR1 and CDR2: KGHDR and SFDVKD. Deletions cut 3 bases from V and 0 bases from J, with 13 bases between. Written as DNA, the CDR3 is TGTGCCACCAGTGATCCGAGGGAAGGTGCAACTAATGAAAAACTGTTTTTT. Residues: CATSDPREGATNEKLFF.

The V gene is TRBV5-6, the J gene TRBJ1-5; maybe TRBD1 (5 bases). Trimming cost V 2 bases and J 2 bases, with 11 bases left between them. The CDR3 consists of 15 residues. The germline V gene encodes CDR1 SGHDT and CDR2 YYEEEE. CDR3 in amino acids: CASSLLWGGNQPQHF. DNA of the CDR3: TGTGCCAGCAGCTTACTCTGGGGGGGCAATCAGCCCCAGCATTTT.

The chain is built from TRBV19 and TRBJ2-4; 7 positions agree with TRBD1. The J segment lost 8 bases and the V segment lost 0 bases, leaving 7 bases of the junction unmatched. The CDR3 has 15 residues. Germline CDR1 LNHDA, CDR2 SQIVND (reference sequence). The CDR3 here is CASSIEGGPGDIQYF. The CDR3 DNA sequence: TGTGCCAGTAGTATAGAAGGGGGCCCTGGAGACATTCAGTACTTC.

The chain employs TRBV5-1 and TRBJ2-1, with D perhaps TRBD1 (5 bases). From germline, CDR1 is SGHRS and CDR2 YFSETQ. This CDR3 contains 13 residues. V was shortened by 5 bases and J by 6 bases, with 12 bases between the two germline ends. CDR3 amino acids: CASRQGFTNEQFF. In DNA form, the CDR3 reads TGCGCCAGCAGGCAGGGTTTTACCAATGAGCAGTTCTTC.

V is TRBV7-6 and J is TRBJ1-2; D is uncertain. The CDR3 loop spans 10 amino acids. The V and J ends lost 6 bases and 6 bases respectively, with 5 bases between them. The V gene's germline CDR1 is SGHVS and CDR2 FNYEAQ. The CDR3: CASRQDGYTF. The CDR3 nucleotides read TGTGCCAGCAGGCAGGATGGCTACACCTTC. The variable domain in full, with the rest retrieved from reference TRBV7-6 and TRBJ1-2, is GAGVSQSPRYKVTKRGQDVALRCDPISGHVSLYWYRQALGQGPEFLTYFNYEAQQDKSGLPNDRFSAERPEGSISTLTIQRTEQRDSAMYRCASRQDGYTFGSGTRLTVV.

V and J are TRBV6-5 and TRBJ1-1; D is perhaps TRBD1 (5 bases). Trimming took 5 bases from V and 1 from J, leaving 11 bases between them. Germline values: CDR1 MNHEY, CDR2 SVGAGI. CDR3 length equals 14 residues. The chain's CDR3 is CASSRQPENTEAFF. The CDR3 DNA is TGTGCCAGCAGTCGACAGCCTGAGAACACTGAAGCTTTCTTT.

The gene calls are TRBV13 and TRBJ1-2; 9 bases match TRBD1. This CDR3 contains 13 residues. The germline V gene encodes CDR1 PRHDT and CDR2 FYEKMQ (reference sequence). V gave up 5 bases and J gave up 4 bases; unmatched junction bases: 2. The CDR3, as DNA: TGTGCCAGCAGCCCGGACAGGGGCTATGGCTACACCTTC. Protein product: CASSPDRGYGYTF.

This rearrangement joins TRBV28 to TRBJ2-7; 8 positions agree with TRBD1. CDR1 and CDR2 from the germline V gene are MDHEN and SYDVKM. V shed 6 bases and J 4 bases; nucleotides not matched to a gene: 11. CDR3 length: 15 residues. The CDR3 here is CASSSGQGAMYEQYF. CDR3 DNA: TGTGCCAGCAGCTCCGGGCAGGGGGCGATGTACGAGCAGTACTTC.

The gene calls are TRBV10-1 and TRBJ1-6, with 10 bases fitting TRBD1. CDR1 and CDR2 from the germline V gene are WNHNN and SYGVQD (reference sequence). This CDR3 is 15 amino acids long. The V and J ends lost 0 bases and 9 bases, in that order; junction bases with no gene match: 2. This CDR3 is CASSESGQGFSPLHF. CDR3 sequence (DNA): TGCGCCAGCAGTGAGTCGGGACAGGGGTTTTCACCCCTCCACTTT.

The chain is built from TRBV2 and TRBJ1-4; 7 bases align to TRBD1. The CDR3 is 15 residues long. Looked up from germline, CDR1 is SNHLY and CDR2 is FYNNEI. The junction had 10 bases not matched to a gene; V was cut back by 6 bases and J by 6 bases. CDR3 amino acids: CASRNTGVGDEKLFF. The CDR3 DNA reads TGTGCCAGCAGGAATACAGGGGTCGGAGATGAAAAACTGTTTTTT.